This is a list of T cell receptor beta chains from one sample in a study of cytomegalovirus exposure and HLA in healthy donors. Data came from immunoSEQ multiplex PCR; TCRdb stores just in-frame clones and leaves some out. The sample has approximately 220,000 clones, 65% to 85% seen once. Sequenced material: PBMCs. Receptors originate from a boy between 2 and 10 years old in good health and CMV-seronegative. The CDR3 runs from the conserved cysteine through the conserved F or W. A D gene is named only where the DNA matches it firmly. Clone size is not always given. Where it is, it says once, few, many or a class for expanded clones.

d_call: -
clone_size: -
j_call: TRBJ2-3
v_call: TRBV7-2
cdr3_aa: CASSLAVVRDTQYF
cdr3_nt: TGTGCCAGCAGCTTGGCGGTGGTGAGAGATACGCAGTATTTT

d_call: TRBD1
clone_size: -
j_call: TRBJ2-5
v_call: TRBV5-1
cdr3_aa: CASSLARDRGKVQYF
cdr3_nt: TGCGCCAGCAGCTTGGCGCGGGACAGGGGCAAAGTGCAGTACTTC

d_call: -
clone_size: -
j_call: TRBJ2-7
v_call: TRBV18
cdr3_aa: CASSPGTNYEQYF
cdr3_nt: TGTGCCAGCTCACCCGGGACAAACTACGAGCAGTACTTC

d_call: -
clone_size: few
j_call: TRBJ1-3
v_call: TRBV9
cdr3_aa: CASSAQASGNTIYF
cdr3_nt: TGTGCCAGCAGCGCTCAAGCCTCTGGAAACACCATATATTTT

d_call: -
clone_size: -
j_call: TRBJ1-1
v_call: TRBV19
cdr3_aa: CASSISGDLSRTEAFF
cdr3_nt: TGTGCCAGTAGTATATCGGGAGATCTTAGTCGCACTGAAGCTTTCTTT

d_call: TRBD2
clone_size: -
j_call: TRBJ2-3
v_call: TRBV7-9
cdr3_aa: CASRPRAREGRAADTQYF
cdr3_nt: TGTGCCAGCAGACCAAGGGCGCGGGAGGGCCGGGCGGCAGATACGCAGTATTTT

d_call: -
clone_size: -
j_call: TRBJ2-7
v_call: TRBV5-4
cdr3_aa: CASSLVGGDEQYF
cdr3_nt: TGTGCCAGCAGCTTGGTAGGAGGGGACGAGCAGTACTTC

d_call: -
clone_size: -
j_call: TRBJ1-1
v_call: TRBV7-3
cdr3_aa: CASSLGQMNTEAFF
cdr3_nt: TGTGCCAGCAGCTTAGGTCAGATGAACACTGAAGCTTTCTTT

d_call: TRBD2
clone_size: few
j_call: TRBJ2-1
v_call: TRBV6-5
cdr3_aa: CASSYTAGDWKNEQFF
cdr3_nt: TGTGCCAGCAGTTACACGGCGGGAGATTGGAAGAATGAGCAGTTCTTC

d_call: -
clone_size: -
j_call: TRBJ1-5
v_call: TRBV7-2
cdr3_aa: CASSSTQYQSSNQPQHF
cdr3_nt: TGTGCCAGCAGTTCCACTCAATACCAAAGTAGCAATCAGCCCCAGCATTTT

d_call: -
clone_size: -
j_call: TRBJ1-5
v_call: TRBV30
cdr3_aa: CAWRGGLSNQPQHF
cdr3_nt: TGTGCCTGGAGGGGGGGACTTAGCAATCAGCCCCAGCATTTT

d_call: TRBD2
clone_size: -
j_call: TRBJ2-7
v_call: TRBV6-1
cdr3_aa: CASSEGTSGGPRNF
cdr3_nt: TGTGCCAGCAGTGAAGGGACTAGCGGGGGCCCTAGGAACTTC

d_call: -
clone_size: -
j_call: TRBJ2-1
v_call: TRBV4-1
cdr3_aa: CASSEVDYNEQLF
cdr3_nt: TGCGCCAGCAGCGAGGTGGACTACAATGAGCAGCTCTTC

d_call: TRBD1
clone_size: -
j_call: TRBJ1-1
v_call: TRBV29-1
cdr3_aa: CSVRSTGGLTEAFF
cdr3_nt: TGCAGCGTAAGGTCGACAGGGGGCCTCACTGAAGCTTTCTTT

d_call: -
clone_size: -
j_call: TRBJ2-2
v_call: TRBV19
cdr3_aa: CALRVPNTGELFF
cdr3_nt: TGTGCCCTGCGGGTACCGAACACCGGGGAGCTGTTTTTT

d_call: TRBD1
clone_size: -
j_call: TRBJ1-2
v_call: TRBV30
cdr3_aa: CAWSFLGDSNIYGYTF
cdr3_nt: TGTGCCTGGAGCTTCTTAGGGGACAGTAATATTTATGGCTACACCTTC

d_call: -
clone_size: -
j_call: TRBJ2-7
v_call: TRBV5-4
cdr3_aa: CASSPSGTTSYEQYF
cdr3_nt: TGTGCCAGCAGCCCCAGCGGGACAACTTCCTACGAGCAGTACTTC

d_call: -
clone_size: -
j_call: TRBJ2-1
v_call: TRBV19
cdr3_aa: CASSMGQGYHNEQFF
cdr3_nt: TGTGCCAGTAGTATGGGGCAGGGCTACCACAATGAGCAGTTCTTC